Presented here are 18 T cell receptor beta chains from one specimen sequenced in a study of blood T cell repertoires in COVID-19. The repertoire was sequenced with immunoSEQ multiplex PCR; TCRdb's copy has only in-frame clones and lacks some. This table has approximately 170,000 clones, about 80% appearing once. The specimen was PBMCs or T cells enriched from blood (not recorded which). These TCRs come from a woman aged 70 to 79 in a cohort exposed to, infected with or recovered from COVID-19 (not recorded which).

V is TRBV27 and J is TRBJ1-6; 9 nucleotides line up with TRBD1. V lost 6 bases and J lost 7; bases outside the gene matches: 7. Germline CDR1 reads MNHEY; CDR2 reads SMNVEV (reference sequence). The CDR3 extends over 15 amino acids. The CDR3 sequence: CASRTDRGMNSPLHF. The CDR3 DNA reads TGTGCCAGCAGAACGGACAGGGGCATGAATTCACCCCTCCACTTT.

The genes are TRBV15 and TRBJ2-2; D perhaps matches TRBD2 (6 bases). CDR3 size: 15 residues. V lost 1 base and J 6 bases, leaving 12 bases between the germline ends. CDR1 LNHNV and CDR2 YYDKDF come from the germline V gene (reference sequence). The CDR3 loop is CATSRGGTASGELFF. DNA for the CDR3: TGTGCCACCAGCAGAGGCGGGACCGCGTCCGGGGAGCTGTTTTTT.

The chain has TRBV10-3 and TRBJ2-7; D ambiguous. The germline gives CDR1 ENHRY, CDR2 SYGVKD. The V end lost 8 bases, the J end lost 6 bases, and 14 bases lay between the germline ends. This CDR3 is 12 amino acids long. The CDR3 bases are TGTGCCATCTCCCCAACACCAGGCGAGCAGTACTTC. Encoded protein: CAISPTPGEQYF.

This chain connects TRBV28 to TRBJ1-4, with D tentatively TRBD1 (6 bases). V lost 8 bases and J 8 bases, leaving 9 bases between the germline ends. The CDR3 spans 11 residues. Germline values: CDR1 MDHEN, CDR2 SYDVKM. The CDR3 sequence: CASSGQEKLFF. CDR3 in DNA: TGTGCCAGCTCCGGACAGGAAAAACTGTTTTTT.

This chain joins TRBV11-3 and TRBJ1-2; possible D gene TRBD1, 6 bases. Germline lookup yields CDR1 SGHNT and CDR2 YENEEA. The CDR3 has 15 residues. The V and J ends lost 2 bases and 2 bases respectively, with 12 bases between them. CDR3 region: CASSLPATGNYGYTF. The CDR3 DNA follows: TGTGCCAGCAGCTTACCGGCCACAGGGAACTATGGCTACACCTTC.

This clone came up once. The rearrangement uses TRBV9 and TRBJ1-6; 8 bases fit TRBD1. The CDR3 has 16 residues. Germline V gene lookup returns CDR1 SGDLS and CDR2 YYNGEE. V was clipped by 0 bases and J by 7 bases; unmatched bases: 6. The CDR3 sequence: CASSVAPTGVNSPLHF. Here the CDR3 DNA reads TGTGCCAGCAGCGTAGCGCCGACAGGGGTAAATTCACCCCTCCACTTT.

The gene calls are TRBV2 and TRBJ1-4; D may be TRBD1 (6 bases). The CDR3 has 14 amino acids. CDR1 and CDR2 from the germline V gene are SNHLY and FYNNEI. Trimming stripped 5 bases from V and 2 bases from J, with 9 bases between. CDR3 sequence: CASSRTATNEKLFF. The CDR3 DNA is TGTGCCAGCAGTCGGACAGCCACTAATGAAAAACTGTTTTTT.

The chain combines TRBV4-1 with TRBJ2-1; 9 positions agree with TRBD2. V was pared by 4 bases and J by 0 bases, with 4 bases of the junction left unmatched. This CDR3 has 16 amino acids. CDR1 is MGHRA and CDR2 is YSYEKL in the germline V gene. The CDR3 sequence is CASSPGSGSSYNEQFF. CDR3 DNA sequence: TGCGCCAGCAGCCCTGGTAGCGGGAGCTCCTACAATGAGCAGTTCTTC.

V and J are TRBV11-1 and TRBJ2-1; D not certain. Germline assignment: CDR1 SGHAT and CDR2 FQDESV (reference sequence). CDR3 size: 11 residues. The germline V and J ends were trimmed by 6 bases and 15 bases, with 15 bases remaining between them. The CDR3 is CASSQGTVLFF. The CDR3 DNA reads TGTGCCAGCAGTCAAGGCACAGTTCTGTTCTTC.

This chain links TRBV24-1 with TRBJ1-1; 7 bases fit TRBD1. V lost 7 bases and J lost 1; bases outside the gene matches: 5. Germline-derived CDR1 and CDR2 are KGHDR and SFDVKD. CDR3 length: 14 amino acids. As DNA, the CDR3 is TGTGCCACCAGCCTGACAGGGAAGAACACTGAAGCTTTCTTT. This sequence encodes CATSLTGKNTEAFF.

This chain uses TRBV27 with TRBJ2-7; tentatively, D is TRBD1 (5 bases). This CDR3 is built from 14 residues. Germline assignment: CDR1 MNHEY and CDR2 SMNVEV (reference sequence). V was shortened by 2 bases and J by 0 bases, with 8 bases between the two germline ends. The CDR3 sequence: CASSLHRFSYEQYF. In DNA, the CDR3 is TGTGCCAGCAGTTTACACAGGTTCTCCTACGAGCAGTACTTC.

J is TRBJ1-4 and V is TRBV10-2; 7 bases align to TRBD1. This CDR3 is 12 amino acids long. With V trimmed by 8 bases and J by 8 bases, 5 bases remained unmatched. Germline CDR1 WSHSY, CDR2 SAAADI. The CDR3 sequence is CASGQVPEKLFF. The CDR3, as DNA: TGCGCCAGCGGACAGGTCCCGGAAAAACTGTTTTTT.

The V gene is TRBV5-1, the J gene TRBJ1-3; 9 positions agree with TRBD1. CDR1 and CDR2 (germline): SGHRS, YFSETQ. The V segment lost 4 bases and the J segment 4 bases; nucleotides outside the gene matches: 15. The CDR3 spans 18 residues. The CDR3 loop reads CASSPRRGTGSAGNTIYF. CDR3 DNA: TGCGCCAGCAGCCCGCGACGGGGGACAGGGTCGGCGGGAAACACCATATATTTT.

CDR3 sequence: CASSLTLTGGNTEAFF. CDR3 in DNA: TGTGCCAGCAGCTTAACGTTGACAGGGGGGAACACTGAAGCTTTCTTT. The chain recombines TRBV11-3 with TRBJ1-1; TRBD1 agrees at 9 bases. CDR3 length: 16 residues. The V and J ends lost 2 bases and 1 base, in that order; junction bases with no gene match: 5. CDR1 and CDR2 (germline): SGHNT, YENEEA.

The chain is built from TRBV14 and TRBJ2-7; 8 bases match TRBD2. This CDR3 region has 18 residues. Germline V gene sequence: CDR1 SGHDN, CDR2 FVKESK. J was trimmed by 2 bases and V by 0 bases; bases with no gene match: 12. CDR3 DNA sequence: TGTGCCAGCAGCCAAGAGGGGGTCGGGAGGGCCCTACCCTACGAGCAGTACTTC. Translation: CASSQEGVGRALPYEQYF.

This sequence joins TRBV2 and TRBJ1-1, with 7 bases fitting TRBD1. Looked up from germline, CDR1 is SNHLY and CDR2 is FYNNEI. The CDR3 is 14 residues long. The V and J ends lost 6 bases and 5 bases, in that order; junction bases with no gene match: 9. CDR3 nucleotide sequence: TGTGCCAGCAGGGACCGGGACAGACCTACTGAAGCTTTCTTT. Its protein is CASRDRDRPTEAFF. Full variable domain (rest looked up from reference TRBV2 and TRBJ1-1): EPEVTQTPSHQVTQMGQEVILRCVPISNHLYFYWYRQILGQKVEFLVSFYNNEISEKSEIFDDQFSVERPDGSNFTLKIRSTKLEDSAMYFCASRDRDRPTEAFFGQGTRLTVV.

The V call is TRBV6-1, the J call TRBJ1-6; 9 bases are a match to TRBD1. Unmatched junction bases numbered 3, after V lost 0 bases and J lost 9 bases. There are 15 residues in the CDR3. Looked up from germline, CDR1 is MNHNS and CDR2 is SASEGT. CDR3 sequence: CASSEATGGGSPLHF. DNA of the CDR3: TGTGCCAGCAGTGAAGCCACAGGGGGCGGTTCACCCCTCCACTTT.

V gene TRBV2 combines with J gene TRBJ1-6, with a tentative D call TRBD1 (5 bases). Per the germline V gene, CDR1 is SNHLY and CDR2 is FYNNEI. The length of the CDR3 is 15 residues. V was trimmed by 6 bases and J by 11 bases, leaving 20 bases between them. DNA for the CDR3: TGTGCCAGCAGCACTAATAGGGAGTCGGGGGCACCCCTCCACTTT. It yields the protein CASSTNRESGAPLHF.